This T cell receptor (beta chain) comes out of a study of beta chain features in type 1 diabetes. Looking at the study overall: Patients shared similar age, gender and cell yields with healthy donors. The study's findings and limits: In every one of the four CD4+ subsets, TCRB CDR3s were moderately but significantly shorter in Type 1 diabetes patients.

Details on this clone: Its specificity is unknown.

CDR1 is MDHEN, CDR2 SYDVKM, per germline. V lost 5 bases and J lost 0, with 8 bases in between. The CDR3 is 14 amino acids. TCRB transcripts that were expressed got sequenced, as all of the isolated RNA had been reverse transcribed. Libraries were prepared by immunoSEQ multiplex PCR; TCRdb keeps only in-frame clonotypes and omits some of them. The sample yields roughly 330,000 clones, approximately 13% seen once. Sequences were obtained from naive CD4+ T cells from blood. The gene calls are TRBV28 and TRBJ2-1; weak D call: TRBD1 (5 bases). This clonotype was obtained from a woman between 18 and 29 years old with type 1 diabetes. This CDR3 reads CASSKTVSYNEQFF. As DNA, the CDR3 is TGTGCCAGCAGTAAGACAGTCTCCTACAATGAGCAGTTCTTC.